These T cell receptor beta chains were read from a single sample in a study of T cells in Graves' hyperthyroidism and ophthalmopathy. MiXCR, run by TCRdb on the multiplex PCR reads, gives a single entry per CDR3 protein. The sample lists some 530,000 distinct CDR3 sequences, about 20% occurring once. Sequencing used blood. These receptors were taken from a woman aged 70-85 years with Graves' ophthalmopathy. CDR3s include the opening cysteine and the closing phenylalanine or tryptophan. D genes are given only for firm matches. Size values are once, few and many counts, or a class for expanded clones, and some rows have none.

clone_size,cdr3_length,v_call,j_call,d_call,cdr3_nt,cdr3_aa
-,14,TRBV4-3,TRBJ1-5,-,TGCGCCAGCAGCCCACAGGGTGGGGATCAGCCCCAGCATTTT,CASSPQGGDQPQHF
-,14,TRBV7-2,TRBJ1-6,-,TGTGCCAGCAGCGCGGGGGGGGTGAATTCACCCCTCCACTTT,CASSAGGVNSPLHF
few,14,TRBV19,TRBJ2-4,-,TGTGCCAGTAGTATCGGAGTAGCCAAAAACATTCAGTACTTC,CASSIGVAKNIQYF
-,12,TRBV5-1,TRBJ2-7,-,TGCGCCAGCGGGACTGATCCCTACGAGCAGTACTTC,CASGTDPYEQYF
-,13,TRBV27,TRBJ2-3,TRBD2,TGTGCCAGCAGCACGGGGGGGGCCGATACGCAGTATTTT,CASSTGGADTQYF
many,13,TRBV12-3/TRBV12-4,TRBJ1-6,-,TGTGCCAGCAGGCTGACAGCCAATTCACCCCTCCACTTT,CASRLTANSPLHF
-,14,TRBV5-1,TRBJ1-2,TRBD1,TGCGCCAGCAGCTTGGGGGGACAGGGGAGCGGCTACACCTTC,CASSLGGQGSGYTF
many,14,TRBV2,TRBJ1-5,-,TGTGCCAGCACTCCCCGACAGAGCAATCAGCCCCAGCATTTT,CASTPRQSNQPQHF
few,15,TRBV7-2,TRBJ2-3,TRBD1,TGTGCCAGCAGCTTACGGGACAGAATATCAGATACGCAGTATTTT,CASSLRDRISDTQYF
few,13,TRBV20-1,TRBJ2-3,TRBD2,TGCAGCGTTATAGCGGGATCCACAGATACGCAGTATTTT,CSVIAGSTDTQYF
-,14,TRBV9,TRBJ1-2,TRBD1,TGTGCCAGCAGCGTAGGTCGGGACAGCTATGGCTACACCTTC,CASSVGRDSYGYTF
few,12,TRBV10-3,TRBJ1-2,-,TGTGCCATCAGTGAAAGGGGCGATGGCTACACCTTC,CAISERGDGYTF
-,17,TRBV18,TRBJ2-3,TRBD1,TGTGCCAGCTCACCCCGGACAGGGGTCCGCAGCACAGATACGCAGTATTTT,CASSPRTGVRSTDTQYF
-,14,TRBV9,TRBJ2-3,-,TGTGCCAGCGGCGTATCCTCTAGCACAGATACGCAGTATTTT,CASGVSSSTDTQYF
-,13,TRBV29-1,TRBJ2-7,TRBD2,TGCAGCGTGCGGGAGGGCGTCTTAGGGGAGCAGTACTTC,CSVREGVLGEQYF
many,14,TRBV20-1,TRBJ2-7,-,TGCAGTGCTAGACCTACGACTAGACCCTACGAGCAGTACTTC,CSARPTTRPYEQYF
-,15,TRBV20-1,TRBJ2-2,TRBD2,TGCAGTGCTAGAGCTAGCGGGAGGGTGACCGGGGAGCTGTTTTTT,CSARASGRVTGELFF
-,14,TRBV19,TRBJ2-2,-,TGTGCCAGTAGTATACGGCAGGTCAACGGGGAGCTGTTTTTT,CASSIRQVNGELFF
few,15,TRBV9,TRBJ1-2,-,TGTGCCAGCAGCCCAACGGTACAAGGTTTGCATGGCTACACCTTC,CASSPTVQGLHGYTF
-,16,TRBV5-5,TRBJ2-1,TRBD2,TGTGCCAGCAGCAAGGGACTAGCGCCTCTCTACAATGAGCAGTTCTTC,CASSKGLAPLYNEQFF
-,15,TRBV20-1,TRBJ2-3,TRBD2,TGCAGTGCTAGGGGATCGAGCGGGAGTTCAGATACGCAGTATTTT,CSARGSSGSSDTQYF
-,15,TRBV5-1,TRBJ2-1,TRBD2,TGCGCCAGCAGCTTGGACACTAGCGAAACCAATGAGCAGTTCTTC,CASSLDTSETNEQFF
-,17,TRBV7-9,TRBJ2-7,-,TGTGCCAGCAGCCCCTATGTGGGGAGAGGACATCTCTACGAGCAGTACTTC,CASSPYVGRGHLYEQYF
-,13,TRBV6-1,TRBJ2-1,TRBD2,TGTGCCAGCGCCGGGACTAGCCAGGGTGAGCAGTTCTTC,CASAGTSQGEQFF
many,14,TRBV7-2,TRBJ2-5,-,TGTGCCAGCAGCTCCCTAACAGGGCGGGAGACCCAGTACTTC,CASSSLTGRETQYF
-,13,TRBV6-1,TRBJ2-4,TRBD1,TGTGCCACCCGGGGACAGGGGGCGAACATTCAGTACTTC,CATRGQGANIQYF
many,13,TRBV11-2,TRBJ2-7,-,TGTGCCAGCAGCTTATCCAACGCCTACGAGCAGTACTTC,CASSLSNAYEQYF
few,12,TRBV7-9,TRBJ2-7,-,TGTGCCAGCAGCTTAGAGGCCGGAGAGCAGTACTTC,CASSLEAGEQYF
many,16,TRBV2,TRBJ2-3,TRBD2,TGTGCCAGCAGCCCGAGACTAGCGGGAAGCACAGATACGCAGTATTTT,CASSPRLAGSTDTQYF
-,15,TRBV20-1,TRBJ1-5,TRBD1,TGCAGTGCTAGATCAGGGGGCGCGGGCAATCAGCCCCAGCATTTT,CSARSGGAGNQPQHF
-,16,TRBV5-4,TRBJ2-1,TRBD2,TGTGCCAGCAGCACTTGGAGCGGGAGGATCGCGGATGAGCAGTTCTTC,CASSTWSGRIADEQFF
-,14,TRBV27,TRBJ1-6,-,TGTGCCAGCAGTTCGCACGGGGGGCTTTCACCCCTCCACTTT,CASSSHGGLSPLHF
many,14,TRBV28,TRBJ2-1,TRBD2,TGTGCCAGCAGTTTGCTCGGGAGGGCAGGTGAGCAGTTCTTC,CASSLLGRAGEQFF
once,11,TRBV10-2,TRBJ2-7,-,TGCGCCAGCAGGCGCCGGGACGAGCAGTACTTC,CASRRRDEQYF
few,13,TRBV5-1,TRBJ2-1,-,TGCGCCAGCAGCTCTTCGCCAGGGAATGAGCAGTTCTTC,CASSSSPGNEQFF
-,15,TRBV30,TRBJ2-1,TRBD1,TGTGCCTGGAGTCCCCGACAGGGTATCTATAATGAGCAGTTCTTC,CAWSPRQGIYNEQFF
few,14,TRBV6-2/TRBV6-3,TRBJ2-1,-,TGTGCCAGCAACAGGGACGCGTCTTACAATGAGCAGTTCTTC,CASNRDASYNEQFF
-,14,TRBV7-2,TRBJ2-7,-,TGTGCCAGCAGCTCCTCTCCCAACGGCTACGAGCAGTACTTC,CASSSSPNGYEQYF
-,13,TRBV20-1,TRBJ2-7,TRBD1,TGCAGTGCCGCCGGACAGGGCCTAAGGGAGCAGTACTTC,CSAAGQGLREQYF
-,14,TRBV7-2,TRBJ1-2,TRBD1,TGTGCCAGCAGCTTAGGCGGGACAGGCTGTGGCTACACCTTC,CASSLGGTGCGYTF
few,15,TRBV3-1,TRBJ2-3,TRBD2,TGTGCCAGCGCATTGGGACTAGCGGTCACAGATACGCAGTATTTT,CASALGLAVTDTQYF
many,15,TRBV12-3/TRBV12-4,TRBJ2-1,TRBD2,TGTGCCAGCAGTTTAGCGGGAGGGCCGGGCAATGAGCAGTTCTTC,CASSLAGGPGNEQFF
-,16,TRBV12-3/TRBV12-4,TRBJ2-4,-,TGTGCCAGCAGTTTCTGGAGAGGTCGAGACAAAAACATTCAGTACTTC,CASSFWRGRDKNIQYF
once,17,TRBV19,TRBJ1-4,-,TGTGCCAGTAGTATCTCCCCTTTTTCCGGGACACACGAAAAACTGTTTTTT,CASSISPFSGTHEKLFF
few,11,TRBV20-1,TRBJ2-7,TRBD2,TGCAGCAGCTCGGCGGGAGCTGAGCAGTACTTC,CSSSAGAEQYF
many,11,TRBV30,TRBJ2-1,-,TGTGCCTGTACCCCCGTCAATGAGCAGTTCTTC,CACTPVNEQFF
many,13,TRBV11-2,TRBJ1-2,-,TGTGCCAGCAGCTCGGGACTTAACTATGGCTACACCTTC,CASSSGLNYGYTF
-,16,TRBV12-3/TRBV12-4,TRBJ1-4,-,TGTGCCAGCAGTAAGCGACAGGAGGATACTAATGAAAAACTGTTTTTT,CASSKRQEDTNEKLFF
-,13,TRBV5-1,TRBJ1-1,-,TGCGCCAGCAGCCGGGAGAGGGATACTGAAGCTTTCTTT,CASSRERDTEAFF
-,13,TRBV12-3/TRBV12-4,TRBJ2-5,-,TGTGCCAGCAGTTTGCAAGGGATAGAGACCCAGTACTTC,CASSLQGIETQYF
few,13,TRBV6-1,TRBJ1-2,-,TGTGCCAGCAGCGACGGCAGGGGCTCGGGCTACACCTTC,CASSDGRGSGYTF